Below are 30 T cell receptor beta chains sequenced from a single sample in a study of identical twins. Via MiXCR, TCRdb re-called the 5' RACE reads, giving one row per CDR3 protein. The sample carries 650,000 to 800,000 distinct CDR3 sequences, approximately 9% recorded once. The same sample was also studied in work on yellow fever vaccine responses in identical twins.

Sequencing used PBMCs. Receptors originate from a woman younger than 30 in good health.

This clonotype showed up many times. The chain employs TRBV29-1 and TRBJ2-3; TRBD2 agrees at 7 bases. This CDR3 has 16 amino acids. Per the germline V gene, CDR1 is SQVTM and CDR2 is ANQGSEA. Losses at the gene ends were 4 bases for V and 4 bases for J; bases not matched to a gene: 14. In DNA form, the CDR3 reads TGCAGCGTTGTGAAGACTAGCCAAGTGGGCCCAGATACGCAGTATTTT. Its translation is CSVVKTSQVGPDTQYF.

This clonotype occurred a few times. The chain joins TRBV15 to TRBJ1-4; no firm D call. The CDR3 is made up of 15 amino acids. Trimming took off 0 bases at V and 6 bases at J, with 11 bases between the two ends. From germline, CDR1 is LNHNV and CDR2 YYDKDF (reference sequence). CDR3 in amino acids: CATSRDLGFDEKLFF. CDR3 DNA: TGTGCCACCAGCAGAGATCTAGGTTTTGATGAAAAACTGTTTTTT.

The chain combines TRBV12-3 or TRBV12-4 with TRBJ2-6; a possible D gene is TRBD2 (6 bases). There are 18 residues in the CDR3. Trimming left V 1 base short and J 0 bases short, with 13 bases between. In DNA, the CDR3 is TGTGCCAGCAGTTTAGTACTGGGAGGCTACTCTGGGGCCAACGTCCTGACTTTC. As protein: CASSLVLGGYSGANVLTF.

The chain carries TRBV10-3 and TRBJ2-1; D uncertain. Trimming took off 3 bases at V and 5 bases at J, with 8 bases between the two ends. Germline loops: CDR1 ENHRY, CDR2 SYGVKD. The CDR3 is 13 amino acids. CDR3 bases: TGTGCCATCAGTGACCTCTATAACAATGAGCAGTTCTTC. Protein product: CAISDLYNNEQFF.

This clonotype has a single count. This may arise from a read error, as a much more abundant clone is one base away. CDR3: CSVVVSPISMRGETQYF. The CDR3 DNA follows: TGCAGCGTTGTAGTGTCCCCTATCTCGATGAGGGGCGAGACCCAGTACTTC. V usage is TRBV29-1 and J usage is TRBJ2-5, with D possibly called TRBD1 or TRBD2 (5 bases each). V was trimmed by 4 bases and J by 5 bases, leaving 26 bases between them. Germline-derived CDR1 and CDR2 are SQVTM and ANQGSEA. This CDR3 region has 17 residues. Combining the CDR3 with reference TRBV29-1 and TRBJ2-5 gives the whole variable domain SAVISQKPSRDICQRGTSLTIQCQVDSQVTMMFWYRQQPGQSLTLIATANQGSEATYESGFVIDKFPISRPNLTFSTLTVSNMSPEDSSIYLCSVVVSPISMRGETQYFGPGTRLLVL.

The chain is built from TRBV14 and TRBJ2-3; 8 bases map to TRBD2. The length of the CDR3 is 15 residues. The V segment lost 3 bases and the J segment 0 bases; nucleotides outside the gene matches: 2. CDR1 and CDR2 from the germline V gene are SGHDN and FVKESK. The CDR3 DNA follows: TGTGCCAGCAGCCAGATAGCGGGAAGCACAGATACGCAGTATTTT. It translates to CASSQIAGSTDTQYF. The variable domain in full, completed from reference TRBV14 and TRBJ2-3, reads EAGVTQFPSHSVIEKGQTVTLRCDPISGHDNLYWYRRVMGKEIKFLLHFVKESKQDESGMPNNRFLAERTGGTYSTLKVQPAELEDSGVYFCASSQIAGSTDTQYFGPGTRLTVL.

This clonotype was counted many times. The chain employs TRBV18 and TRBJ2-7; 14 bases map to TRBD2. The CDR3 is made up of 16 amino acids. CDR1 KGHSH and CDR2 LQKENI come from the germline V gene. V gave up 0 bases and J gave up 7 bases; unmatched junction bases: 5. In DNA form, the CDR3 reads TGTGCCAGCTCACCACCGGGACTAGCGGGAGTGGTTGAGCAGTACTTC. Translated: CASSPPGLAGVVEQYF.

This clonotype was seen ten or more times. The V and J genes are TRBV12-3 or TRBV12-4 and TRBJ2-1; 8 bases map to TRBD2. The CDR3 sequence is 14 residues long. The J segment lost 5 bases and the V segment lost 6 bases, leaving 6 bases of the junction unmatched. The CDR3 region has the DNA TGTGCCAGCAGCCCTAGGACTAGCCACAATGAGCAGTTCTTC. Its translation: CASSPRTSHNEQFF.

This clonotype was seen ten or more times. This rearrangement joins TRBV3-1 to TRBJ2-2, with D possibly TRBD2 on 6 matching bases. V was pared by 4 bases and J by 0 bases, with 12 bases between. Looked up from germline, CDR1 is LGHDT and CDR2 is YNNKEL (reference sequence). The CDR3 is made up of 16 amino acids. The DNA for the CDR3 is TGTGCCAGCAGCCTTCGGACTAACGCGAACACCGGGGAGCTGTTTTTT. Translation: CASSLRTNANTGELFF.

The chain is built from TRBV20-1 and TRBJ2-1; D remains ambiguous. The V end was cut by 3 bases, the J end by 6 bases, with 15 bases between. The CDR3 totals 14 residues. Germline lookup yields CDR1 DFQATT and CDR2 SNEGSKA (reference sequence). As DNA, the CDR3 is TGCAGTGCTAGTGGCTGGAGAAGCCTCAATGAGCAGTTCTTC. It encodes CSASGWRSLNEQFF.

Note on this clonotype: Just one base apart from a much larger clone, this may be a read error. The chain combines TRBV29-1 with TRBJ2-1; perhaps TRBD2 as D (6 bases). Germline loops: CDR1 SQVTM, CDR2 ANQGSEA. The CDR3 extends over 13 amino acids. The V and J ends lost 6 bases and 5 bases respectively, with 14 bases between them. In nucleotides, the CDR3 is TGCAGCGTAGCAACTAGCTCTCACAATGAGCAGTTCTTC. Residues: CSVATSSHNEQFF.

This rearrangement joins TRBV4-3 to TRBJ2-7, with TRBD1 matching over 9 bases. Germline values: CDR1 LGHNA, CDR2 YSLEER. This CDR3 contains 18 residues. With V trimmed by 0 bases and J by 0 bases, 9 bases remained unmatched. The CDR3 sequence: CASSQDLGDRVFSYEQYF. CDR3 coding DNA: TGCGCCAGCAGCCAAGATCTTGGGGACAGGGTCTTCTCCTACGAGCAGTACTTC.

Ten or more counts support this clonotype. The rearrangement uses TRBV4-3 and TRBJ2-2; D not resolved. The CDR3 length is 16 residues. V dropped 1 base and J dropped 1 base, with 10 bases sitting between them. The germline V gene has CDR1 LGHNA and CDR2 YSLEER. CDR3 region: CASSQGGDVNTGELFF. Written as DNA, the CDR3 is TGCGCCAGCAGCCAAGGGGGTGACGTGAACACCGGGGAGCTGTTTTTT.

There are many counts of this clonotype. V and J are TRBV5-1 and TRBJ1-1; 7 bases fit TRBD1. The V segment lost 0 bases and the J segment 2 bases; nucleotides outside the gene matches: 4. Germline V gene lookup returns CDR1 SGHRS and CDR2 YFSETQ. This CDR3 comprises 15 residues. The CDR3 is CASSLVGQTNTEAFF. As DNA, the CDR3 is TGCGCCAGCAGCTTGGTGGGACAGACAAACACTGAAGCTTTCTTT.

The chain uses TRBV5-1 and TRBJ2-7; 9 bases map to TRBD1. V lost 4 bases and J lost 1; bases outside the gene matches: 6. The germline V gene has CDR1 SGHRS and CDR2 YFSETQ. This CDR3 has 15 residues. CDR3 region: CASSPRDRESYEQYF. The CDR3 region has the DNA TGCGCCAGCAGCCCGCGGGACAGGGAATCCTACGAGCAGTACTTC.

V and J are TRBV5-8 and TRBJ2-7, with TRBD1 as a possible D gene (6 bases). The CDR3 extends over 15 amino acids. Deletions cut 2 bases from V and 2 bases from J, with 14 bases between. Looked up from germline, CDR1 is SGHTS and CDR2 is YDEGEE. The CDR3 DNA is TGTGCCAGCAGCTTATTTGTCGGACAGACCTACGAGCAGTACTTC. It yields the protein CASSLFVGQTYEQYF.

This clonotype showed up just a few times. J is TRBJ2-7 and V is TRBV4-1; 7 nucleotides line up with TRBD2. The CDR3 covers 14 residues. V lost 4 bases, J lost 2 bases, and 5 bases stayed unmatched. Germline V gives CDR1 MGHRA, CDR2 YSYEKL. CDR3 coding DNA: TGCGCCAGCAGCCGTGCCCGGGAGGCCTACGAGCAGTACTTC. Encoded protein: CASSRAREAYEQYF.

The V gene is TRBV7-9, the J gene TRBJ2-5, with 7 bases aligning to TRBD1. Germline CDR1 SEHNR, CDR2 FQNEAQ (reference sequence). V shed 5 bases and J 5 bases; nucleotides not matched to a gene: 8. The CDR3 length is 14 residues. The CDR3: CASSNPTGVETQYF. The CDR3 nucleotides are TGTGCCAGCAGCAACCCAACAGGGGTGGAGACCCAGTACTTC.

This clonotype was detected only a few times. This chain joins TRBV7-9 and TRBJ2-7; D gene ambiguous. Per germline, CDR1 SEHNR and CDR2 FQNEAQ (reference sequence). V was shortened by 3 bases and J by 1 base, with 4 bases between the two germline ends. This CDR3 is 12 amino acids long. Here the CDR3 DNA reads TGTGCCAGCAGCTTCCGGTCCTACGAGCAGTACTTC. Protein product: CASSFRSYEQYF.

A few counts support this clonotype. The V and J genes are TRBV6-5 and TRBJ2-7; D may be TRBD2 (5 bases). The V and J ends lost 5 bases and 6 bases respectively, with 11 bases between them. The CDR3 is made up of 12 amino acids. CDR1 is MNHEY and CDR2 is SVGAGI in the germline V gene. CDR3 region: CASSPLRGEQYF. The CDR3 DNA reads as TGTGCCAGCAGTCCCCTCCGGGGCGAGCAGTACTTC.

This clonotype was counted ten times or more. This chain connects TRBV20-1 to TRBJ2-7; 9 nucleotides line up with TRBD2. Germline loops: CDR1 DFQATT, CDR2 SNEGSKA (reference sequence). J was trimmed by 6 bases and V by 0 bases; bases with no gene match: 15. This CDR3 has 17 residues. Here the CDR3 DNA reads TGCAGTGCTAGAGATCGCTCGAGCGGGGGGACTCCAAGCGAGCAGTACTTC. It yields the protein CSARDRSSGGTPSEQYF.

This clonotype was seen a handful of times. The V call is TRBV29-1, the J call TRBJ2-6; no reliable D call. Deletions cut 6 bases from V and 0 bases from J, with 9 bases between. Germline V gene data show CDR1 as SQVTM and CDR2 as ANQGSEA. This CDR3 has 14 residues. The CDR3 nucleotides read TGCAGCGTCGCGGACGGCTCTGGGGCCAACGTCCTGACTTTC. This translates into CSVADGSGANVLTF. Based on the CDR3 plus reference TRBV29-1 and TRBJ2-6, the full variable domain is SAVISQKPSRDICQRGTSLTIQCQVDSQVTMMFWYRQQPGQSLTLIATANQGSEATYESGFVIDKFPISRPNLTFSTLTVSNMSPEDSSIYLCSVADGSGANVLTFGAGSRLTVL.

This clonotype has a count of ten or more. DNA of the CDR3: TGTGCCAGCAGTTTGGTGGGAGGCACCACGGATACGCAGTATTTT. It specifies CASSLVGGTTDTQYF. The V gene is TRBV28, the J gene TRBJ2-3, with a possible D match to TRBD2 (6 bases). CDR1 and CDR2 from the germline V gene are MDHEN and SYDVKM. The CDR3 consists of 15 residues. V was cut by 3 bases and J by 6 bases, with 16 bases left in between.

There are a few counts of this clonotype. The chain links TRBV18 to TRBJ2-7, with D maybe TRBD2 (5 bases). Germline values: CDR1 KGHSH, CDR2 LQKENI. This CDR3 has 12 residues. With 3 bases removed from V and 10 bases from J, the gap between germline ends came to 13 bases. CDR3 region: CASSPGLPTQYF. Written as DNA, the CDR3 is TGTGCCAGCTCACCCGGACTCCCCACACAGTACTTC.

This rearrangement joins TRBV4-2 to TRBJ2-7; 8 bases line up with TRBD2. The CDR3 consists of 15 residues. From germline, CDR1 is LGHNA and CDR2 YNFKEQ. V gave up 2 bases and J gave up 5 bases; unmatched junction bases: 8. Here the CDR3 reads CASSQLAGGPHEQYF. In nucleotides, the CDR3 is TGTGCCAGCAGCCAACTTGCGGGAGGTCCCCACGAGCAGTACTTC.

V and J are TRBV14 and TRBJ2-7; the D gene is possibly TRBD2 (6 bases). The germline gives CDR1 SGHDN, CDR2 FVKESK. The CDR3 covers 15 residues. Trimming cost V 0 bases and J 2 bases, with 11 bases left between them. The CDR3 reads CASSQEGGRTYEQYF. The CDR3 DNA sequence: TGTGCCAGCAGCCAAGAGGGGGGACGGACCTACGAGCAGTACTTC.

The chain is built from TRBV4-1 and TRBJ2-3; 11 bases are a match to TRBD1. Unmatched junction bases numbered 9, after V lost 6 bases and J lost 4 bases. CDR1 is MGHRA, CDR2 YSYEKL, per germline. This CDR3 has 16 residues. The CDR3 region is CASREPGQGDPDTQYF. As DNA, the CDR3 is TGCGCCAGCAGAGAGCCGGGACAGGGGGATCCAGATACGCAGTATTTT.

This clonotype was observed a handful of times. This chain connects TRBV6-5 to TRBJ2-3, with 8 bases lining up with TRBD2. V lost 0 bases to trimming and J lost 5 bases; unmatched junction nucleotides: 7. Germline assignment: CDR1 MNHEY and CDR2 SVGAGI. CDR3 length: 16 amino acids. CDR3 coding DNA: TGTGCCAGCAGTTACTCGCGGGGGGCTGCCGGAGATACGCAGTATTTT. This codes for CASSYSRGAAGDTQYF.

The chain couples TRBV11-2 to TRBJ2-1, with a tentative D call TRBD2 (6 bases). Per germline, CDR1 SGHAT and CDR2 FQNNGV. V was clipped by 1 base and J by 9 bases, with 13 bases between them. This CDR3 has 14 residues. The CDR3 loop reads CASSLAGEGGEQFF. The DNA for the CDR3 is TGTGCCAGCAGCTTAGCGGGAGAGGGTGGTGAGCAGTTCTTC. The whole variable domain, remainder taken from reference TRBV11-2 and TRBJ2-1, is EAGVAQSPRYKIIEKRQSVAFWCNPISGHATLYWYQQILGQGPKLLIQFQNNGVVDDSQLPKDRFSAERLKGVDSTLKIQPAKLEDSAVYLCASSLAGEGGEQFFGPGTRLTVL.

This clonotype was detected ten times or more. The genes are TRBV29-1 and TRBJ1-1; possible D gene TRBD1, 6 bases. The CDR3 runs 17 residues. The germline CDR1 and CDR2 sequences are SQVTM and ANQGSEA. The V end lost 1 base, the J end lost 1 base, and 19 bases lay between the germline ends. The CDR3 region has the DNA TGCAGCGTTGAAGTTGAAGGGGGTAGAGGGGGGAACACTGAAGCTTTCTTT. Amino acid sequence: CSVEVEGGRGGNTEAFF.